This TCR beta chain originates from a study of CD8 T cells in ankylosing spondylitis. Whole-study results and caveats: Characteristic of ankylosing spondylitis blood, it appeared, was a TCR beta motif comprising several highly homologous variants.

MiXCR, run by TCRdb on the 5' RACE reads, gives a single entry per CDR3 protein. The sample shows around 300,000 distinct CDR3 sequences, 11% of them seen only once. Germline lookup yields CDR1 DFQATT and CDR2 SNEGSKA (reference sequence). The CDR3 runs 13 residues. About this clonotype: No antigen is known for it. This could be a read error, since a much larger clone is one nucleotide away.

The sample consisted of blood, either unsorted or a sorted T cell fraction (not recorded which). This TCR derives from a female donor with ankylosing spondylitis or in good health (not recorded which). The rearrangement uses TRBV20-1 and TRBJ1-4; D is ambiguous. CDR3 sequence reads: CGALTRGREKLFF. Written as DNA, the CDR3 is TGCGGTGCCCTTACACGGGGTCGGGAAAAACTGTTTTTT.